These 20 T cell receptor beta chains were all obtained from the same sample, sequenced in a study of T cell repertoires in cytomegalovirus infection. TCRdb passed the reads through MiXCR, listing each CDR3 protein once. The sample holds 200,000 to 300,000 distinct CDR3 sequences; roughly an eighth are singletons and the top ten take 1.5% to 2%. Sequenced input: PBMCs. Receptor source: a human donor in good health (CMV status not recorded). Some clones in this sample may be carry-over from other donors' samples.

This clonotype was seen repeatedly, ten times or more. This chain uses TRBV6-5 with TRBJ2-2; 7 nucleotides agree with TRBD2. Trimming at V came to 0 bases and at J to 4 bases, leaving 8 bases not matched to a gene. CDR1 is MNHEY and CDR2 is SVGAGI in the germline V gene. The CDR3 spans 17 residues. The CDR3 reads CASSYSSLAASTGELFF. As DNA, the CDR3 is TGTGCCAGCAGTTACTCGAGCCTAGCGGCCAGCACCGGGGAGCTGTTTTTT.

This clonotype was seen ten or more times. The chain combines TRBV12-3 or TRBV12-4 with TRBJ1-1; 7 nucleotides match TRBD1. Trimming removed 6 bases from V and 4 bases from J; junction bases left unmatched: 14. The CDR3 covers 16 residues. As DNA, the CDR3 is TGTGCCAGCAGCCGACAGGGTCCAGGCGGCGTCACTGAAGCTTTCTTT. It encodes CASSRQGPGGVTEAFF.

This clonotype occurred many times. V usage is TRBV11-2 and J usage is TRBJ2-5; D gene ambiguous. V was pared by 0 bases and J by 5 bases, with 13 bases between. The germline V gene encodes CDR1 SGHAT and CDR2 FQNNGV. CDR3 length equals 15 residues. DNA of the CDR3: TGTGCCAGCAGCTTAGAGACCTCATCGAGGGAGACCCAGTACTTC. Its protein is CASSLETSSRETQYF.

The chain employs TRBV12-3 or TRBV12-4 and TRBJ1-3; no clear D. This CDR3 contains 15 residues. V lost 3 bases and J 0 bases, leaving 9 bases between the germline ends. The chain's CDR3 is CASSFTEHSGNTIYF. The CDR3 region has the DNA TGTGCCAGCAGTTTTACCGAACACTCTGGAAACACCATATATTTT.

This clonotype was observed a handful of times. The chain combines TRBV5-6 with TRBJ1-5; 8 bases map to TRBD1. The V segment lost 4 bases and the J segment 7 bases; nucleotides outside the gene matches: 10. The length of the CDR3 is 15 residues. CDR1 and CDR2 from the germline V gene are SGHDT and YYEEEE. The CDR3 reads CASSARTGLRQPQHF. Here the CDR3 DNA reads TGTGCCAGCAGCGCGCGGACAGGGCTGAGACAGCCCCAGCATTTT.

The gene calls are TRBV28 and TRBJ2-7; TRBD1 matches at 10 bases. Losses at the gene ends were 5 bases for V and 5 bases for J; bases not matched to a gene: 6. This CDR3 is built from 14 residues. Germline CDR1 and CDR2: MDHEN and SYDVKM. CDR3 sequence: CASSQRGQGDEQYF. The CDR3 DNA sequence: TGTGCCAGCAGTCAACGAGGACAGGGGGACGAGCAGTACTTC.

This clonotype was detected many times. The chain is built from TRBV7-2 and TRBJ1-1; D is perhaps TRBD1 (5 bases). With 1 base removed from V and 0 bases from J, the gap between germline ends came to 9 bases. Germline V gene sequence: CDR1 SGHTA, CDR2 FQGNSA. The CDR3 spans 15 residues. The CDR3 sequence: CASSLDTGLNTEAFF. The DNA for the CDR3 is TGTGCCAGCAGCTTAGATACAGGACTGAACACTGAAGCTTTCTTT.

This chain joins TRBV18 and TRBJ1-5; D perhaps matches TRBD1 (5 bases). The V gene lost 2 bases and the J gene lost 1 base, with 12 bases spanning the gap. Germline V CDR1 and CDR2: KGHSH, LQKENI. The CDR3 is made up of 16 amino acids. The CDR3 DNA follows: TGTGCCAGCTCACCAGAGGGGAGAAGGAGCAATCAGCCCCAGCATTTT. It specifies CASSPEGRRSNQPQHF.

The chain employs TRBV29-1 and TRBJ2-1, with 12 bases that match TRBD2. Germline lookup yields CDR1 SQVTM and CDR2 ANQGSEA. The CDR3 extends over 15 amino acids. The V gene end was trimmed by 6 bases and the J gene end by 7 bases; junction bases not matched to a gene: 10. CDR3 protein: CSVQGASGRDNEQFF. CDR3 sequence (DNA): TGCAGCGTCCAGGGGGCTAGCGGGAGGGATAATGAGCAGTTCTTC.

This clonotype was recorded many times. The chain joins TRBV7-9 to TRBJ1-1; a possible D gene is TRBD1 (6 bases). Trimming shortened V by 4 bases and J by 4 bases, and 13 bases separated the two germline ends. The CDR3 totals 14 residues. CDR1 SEHNR and CDR2 FQNEAQ come from the germline V gene (reference sequence). CDR3 in amino acids: CASSSQGGVTEAFF. The CDR3 nucleotides are TGTGCCAGCAGCTCACAGGGAGGGGTCACTGAAGCTTTCTTT.

This clonotype was counted many times. CDR3 nucleotide sequence: TGTGCCAGCAGCCCCTCCGCGTTCAGGAAGTCCGGGGAGCTGTTTTTT. Amino acid sequence: CASSPSAFRKSGELFF. This rearrangement joins TRBV7-2 to TRBJ2-2; D is unresolved. CDR1 is SGHTA, CDR2 FQGNSA, per germline. The CDR3 extends over 16 amino acids. The V gene lost 5 bases and the J gene lost 6 bases, with 19 bases spanning the gap. Together with reference TRBV7-2 and TRBJ2-2, the CDR3 gives the full variable domain: GAGVSQSPSNKVTEKGKDVELRCDPISGHTALYWYRQSLGQGLEFLIYFQGNSAPDKSGLPSDRFSAERTGGSVSTLTIQRTQQEDSAVYLCASSPSAFRKSGELFFGEGSRLTVL.

This clonotype was seen ten or more times. The chain employs TRBV11-1 and TRBJ1-6; 8 nucleotides match TRBD1. In germline, CDR1 is SGHAT, CDR2 FQDESV (reference sequence). The V and J ends lost 6 bases and 3 bases, in that order; junction bases with no gene match: 7. This CDR3 has 16 residues. CDR3 residues: CASRSTGAFYNSPLHF. CDR3 coding DNA: TGTGCCAGCAGGTCGACAGGGGCTTTCTATAATTCACCCCTCCACTTT.

This clonotype has ten or more counts. V usage is TRBV19 and J usage is TRBJ2-1; TRBD2 agrees at 14 bases. CDR3 length equals 13 residues. In germline, CDR1 is LNHDA, CDR2 SQIVND (reference sequence). J lost 8 bases, V lost 8 bases, and 2 bases had no gene match. The CDR3 loop reads CASLGLAGDEQFF. The CDR3, as DNA: TGTGCCAGTCTGGGACTAGCGGGAGATGAGCAGTTCTTC.

V and J are TRBV3-1 and TRBJ2-7; tentatively, D is TRBD1 or TRBD2 (5 bases each). Trimming stripped 1 base from V and 7 bases from J, with 14 bases between. From germline, CDR1 is LGHDT and CDR2 YNNKEL (reference sequence). The CDR3 spans 14 residues. In DNA form, the CDR3 reads TGTGCCAGCAGCCAAGTTCCCGAGAGGGGAGAGCAGTACTTC. It specifies CASSQVPERGEQYF.

This clonotype was recorded many times. V gene TRBV7-9 combines with J gene TRBJ1-1; D might be TRBD1 (6 bases). From germline, CDR1 is SEHNR and CDR2 FQNEAQ (reference sequence). The CDR3 is 19 residues long. V lost 2 bases to trimming and J lost 1 base, with 23 bases between them. For the CDR3, the DNA is TGTGCCAGCAGCTTAAGGAGGGTTGTAAGGACAGCTAAGAACACTGAAGCTTTCTTT. Translation: CASSLRRVVRTAKNTEAFF.

This clonotype was recorded at least ten times. This chain connects TRBV7-8 to TRBJ2-4; a weak D match, TRBD2 (6 bases). Trimming removed 6 bases at V and 1 base at J, with 19 bases between. The germline CDR1 and CDR2 sequences are SGHVS and FQNEAQ. This CDR3 has 17 amino acids. The CDR3 is CASSSYRAGSAKNIQYF. The CDR3 coding sequence is TGTGCCAGCAGTTCTTACCGGGCCGGGAGTGCCAAAAACATTCAGTACTTC. Based on the CDR3 plus reference TRBV7-8 and TRBJ2-4, the full variable domain is GAGVSQSPRYKVAKRGQDVALRCDPISGHVSLFWYQQALGQGPEFLTYFQNEAQLDKSGLPSDRFFAERPEGSVSTLKIQRTQQEDSAVYLCASSSYRAGSAKNIQYFGAGTRLSVL.

This clonotype was detected many times. The chain joins TRBV6-1 to TRBJ1-2, with D perhaps matching TRBD1 (6 bases). The CDR3 loop spans 16 amino acids. Germline CDR1 MNHNS, CDR2 SASEGT. V was clipped by 5 bases and J by 6 bases, with 22 bases between them. CDR3 region: CASSPNRFRGGNGYTF. The CDR3 DNA follows: TGTGCCAGCAGTCCTAACCGTTTCAGGGGAGGGAATGGCTACACCTTC.

This clonotype was observed many times. The chain is built from TRBV11-2 and TRBJ1-4; 10 bases fit TRBD1. V shed 3 bases and J 8 bases; nucleotides not matched to a gene: 6. This CDR3 has 15 residues. Germline V gives CDR1 SGHAT, CDR2 FQNNGV. The CDR3 coding sequence is TGTGCCAGCAGCTTTGGGACAGGGGTTCGGGAAAAACTGTTTTTT. Translating it yields CASSFGTGVREKLFF. The full variable domain, completed using reference TRBV11-2 and TRBJ1-4, is EAGVAQSPRYKIIEKRQSVAFWCNPISGHATLYWYQQILGQGPKLLIQFQNNGVVDDSQLPKDRFSAERLKGVDSTLKIQPAKLEDSAVYLCASSFGTGVREKLFFGSGTQLSVL.

Ten or more counts support this clonotype. The V gene is TRBV12-3 or TRBV12-4, the J gene TRBJ2-5; tentatively, D is TRBD1 (5 bases). The V gene lost 7 bases and the J gene lost 1 base, with 10 bases spanning the gap. The CDR3 consists of 13 residues. The CDR3 spells CASNKGPQETQYF. For the CDR3, the DNA is TGTGCCAGCAACAAGGGGCCCCAAGAGACCCAGTACTTC.

This clonotype has at least ten counts. The rearrangement links TRBV7-2 to TRBJ1-1, with a tentative D call TRBD1 (6 bases). Trimming removed 5 bases at V and 11 bases at J, with 18 bases between. The CDR3 consists of 13 residues. The germline gives CDR1 SGHTA, CDR2 FQGNSA. The CDR3 DNA reads TGTGCCAGCAGCCCCTCAAGGGGGGGTGGTGCTTTCTTT. Its protein product is CASSPSRGGGAFF.